The 15 T cell receptor beta chains in this list originate from one sample, sequenced in a study of T cell repertoires in aging, cancer and after chemotherapy. The template was genomic DNA from peripheral blood, not RNA. Rearranged V-D-J TRB sequences were amplified with a mixed TRB-A/B primer pool. TCRdb itself ran the multiplex PCR reads through MiXCR, one entry per CDR3 protein. Among around 4,900 distinct CDR3 sequences, around 70% were seen once, and the ten largest hold over 6.5%. The specimen was blood. Receptors originate from a human donor with a solid tumor.

The genes are TRBV7-9 and TRBJ2-3, with TRBD2 matching over 9 bases. Germline V lookup: CDR1 SEHNR, CDR2 FQNEAQ (reference sequence). This CDR3 region has 15 residues. The V gene end was trimmed by 7 bases and the J gene end by 3 bases; junction bases not matched to a gene: 8. CDR3 coding DNA: TGTGCCAGCAAAAGGCGGGGGGGCCTAACAGATACGCAGTATTTT. Amino acid sequence: CASKRRGGLTDTQYF.

This clonotype was observed a few times. The gene calls are TRBV5-6 and TRBJ2-7; 8 bases map to TRBD1. J was trimmed by 3 bases and V by 4 bases; bases with no gene match: 6. The CDR3 is 14 amino acids. Germline V gene data show CDR1 as SGHDT and CDR2 as YYEEEE. This chain's CDR3 is CASSHGQGDYEQYF. CDR3 nucleotide sequence: TGTGCCAGCAGCCACGGACAGGGTGACTACGAGCAGTACTTC.

The gene calls are TRBV6-5 and TRBJ2-2; 11 bases match TRBD1. In germline, CDR1 is MNHEY, CDR2 SVGAGI. The CDR3 runs to 17 residues. Unmatched junction bases numbered 5, after V lost 0 bases and J lost 5 bases. Here the CDR3 reads CASSYSSGQGGTGELFF. For the CDR3, the DNA is TGTGCCAGCAGTTACTCCTCGGGACAGGGGGGAACCGGGGAGCTGTTTTTT.

The chain employs TRBV5-4 and TRBJ2-3; D unclear. This CDR3 spans 13 amino acids. V lost 3 bases and J lost 2, with 7 bases in between. Per germline, CDR1 SGHNT and CDR2 YYREEE (reference sequence). The CDR3 region is CASSSPYTDTQYF. The DNA for the CDR3 is TGTGCCAGCAGCTCGCCTTACACAGATACGCAGTATTTT. Based on the CDR3 plus reference TRBV5-4 and TRBJ2-3, the full variable domain is ETGVTQSPTHLIKTRGQQVTLRCSSQSGHNTVSWYQQALGQGPQFIFQYYREEENGRGNFPPRFSGLQFPNYSSELNVNALELDDSALYLCASSSPYTDTQYFGPGTRLTVL.

This clonotype was observed a single time. This chain joins TRBV7-2 and TRBJ1-1; D remains ambiguous. Germline lookup yields CDR1 SGHTA and CDR2 FQGNSA. The germline V and J ends were trimmed by 2 bases and 2 bases, with 12 bases remaining between them. The CDR3 is made up of 15 amino acids. This CDR3 is CASSLQLYVNTEAFF. The CDR3 DNA sequence: TGTGCCAGCAGCTTACAACTATACGTAAACACTGAAGCTTTCTTT.

The chain carries TRBV5-6 and TRBJ1-1, with TRBD1 as a possible D gene (5 bases). The germline V gene has CDR1 SGHDT and CDR2 YYEEEE. This CDR3 region has 13 residues. V dropped 7 bases and J dropped 1 base, with 11 bases sitting between them. For the CDR3, the DNA is TGTGCCAGCCAGGGCGGTGCGAACACTGAAGCTTTCTTT. Protein product: CASQGGANTEAFF.

This clonotype was counted only a few times. The V call is TRBV12-3 or TRBV12-4, the J call TRBJ1-3, with D possibly matching TRBD1 (6 bases). Trimming stripped 1 base from V and 4 bases from J, with 14 bases between. The CDR3 is made up of 16 amino acids. The CDR3, as DNA: TGTGCCAGCAGTTTAGTTGTGGGACAAGGCGGAAACACCATATATTTT. This sequence encodes CASSLVVGQGGNTIYF.

CDR3 coding DNA: TGTGCCAGCAGCTTATCGGTGCTAGGATGGCACGAGCAGTACTTC. Translation: CASSLSVLGWHEQYF. V gene TRBV13 combines with J gene TRBJ2-7; D is unresolved. Germline-derived CDR1 and CDR2 are PRHDT and FYEKMQ (reference sequence). V lost 2 bases to trimming and J lost 5 bases, with 16 bases between them. This CDR3 has 15 amino acids.

The chain has TRBV12-3 or TRBV12-4 and TRBJ1-5, with TRBD1 identical over 7 bases. The CDR3 extends over 14 amino acids. J was trimmed by 9 bases and V by 6 bases; bases with no gene match: 11. DNA of the CDR3: TGTGCCAGCAGCCGCGGACAGGTTGTTGGGCCCCAGCATTTT. It encodes CASSRGQVVGPQHF.

The rearrangement links TRBV14 to TRBJ1-2; 7 nucleotides align to TRBD1. Unmatched junction bases numbered 8, after V lost 5 bases and J lost 8 bases. The CDR3 has 13 amino acids. Per germline, CDR1 SGHDN and CDR2 FVKESK. In DNA form, the CDR3 reads TGTGCCAGCAGCTTGGAGCCAGGGGGAGGCTACACCTTC. As protein: CASSLEPGGGYTF. The full variable domain, rest sourced from reference TRBV14 and TRBJ1-2, is EAGVTQFPSHSVIEKGQTVTLRCDPISGHDNLYWYRRVMGKEIKFLLHFVKESKQDESGMPNNRFLAERTGGTYSTLKVQPAELEDSGVYFCASSLEPGGGYTFGSGTRLTVV.

The chain carries TRBV20-1 and TRBJ1-2; D is undetermined. Looked up from germline, CDR1 is DFQATT and CDR2 is SNEGSKA (reference sequence). This CDR3 is built from 11 residues. V lost 1 base to trimming and J lost 6 bases, with 6 bases between them. This CDR3 is CSARVADGYTF. The CDR3 DNA reads as TGCAGTGCTAGAGTGGCCGATGGCTACACCTTC.

The table lists this clonotype with a few counts. The chain is built from TRBV6-1 and TRBJ2-7; perhaps TRBD1 as D (6 bases). Between the trimmed V and J ends, which lost 4 bases and 0 bases, there was a span of 13 bases. The CDR3 runs to 15 residues. Germline loops: CDR1 MNHNS, CDR2 SASEGT. CDR3 region: CASSAERGSSYEQYF. The CDR3 DNA is TGTGCCAGCAGTGCCGAGAGGGGGAGCTCCTACGAGCAGTACTTC.

This clonotype was detected a few times. The chain recombines TRBV7-2 with TRBJ1-2; D uncertain. The CDR3 is 13 residues long. Germline-derived CDR1 and CDR2 are SGHTA and FQGNSA. V was clipped by 3 bases and J by 8 bases, with 13 bases between them. CDR3 residues: CASSFHLSMGYTF. The CDR3, as DNA: TGTGCCAGCAGCTTCCACCTATCAATGGGCTACACCTTC.

This clonotype has just one count. The chain joins TRBV19 to TRBJ1-4; TRBD1 matches 7 bases. After removal of 4 bases from V and 8 bases from J, the junction contained 10 bases not matched to a gene. Looked up from germline, CDR1 is LNHDA and CDR2 is SQIVND (reference sequence). CDR3 size: 15 residues. CDR3 in DNA: TGTGCCAGTAGTACCCACAGGGGAACAGACGAAAAACTGTTTTTT. Translating it yields CASSTHRGTDEKLFF.

The J gene is TRBJ2-1, the V gene TRBV6-1; 10 nucleotides agree with TRBD2. The germline CDR1 and CDR2 sequences are MNHNS and SASEGT. CDR3 length: 15 amino acids. Losses at the gene ends were 7 bases for V and 4 bases for J; bases not matched to a gene: 7. Written as DNA, the CDR3 is TGTGCCAGCACCGAAGATAGCGGGGGGTACAATGAGCAGTTCTTC. This gives the protein CASTEDSGGYNEQFF.